Presented here are 13 T cell receptor beta chains from one specimen sequenced in a study of T-cell memory formation after mild COVID-19. Using its own MiXCR run on the 5' RACE reads, TCRdb lists one record per CDR3 protein. The sample yields 450,000 to 650,000 distinct CDR3 sequences, about a sixth seen once. The sequencing sample was made of PBMCs or a T cell subset sorted from them (not recorded which). The receptors here all came from an adult woman who had mild COVID-19 (a few samples of this study predate the infection). Cell type and time point are not known.

This clonotype was found a few times. DNA for the CDR3: TGCGCCAGCAGCCTCTCCGGGACGAGGGGCTACGAGCAGTACTTC. Protein sequence: CASSLSGTRGYEQYF. This sequence joins TRBV5-1 and TRBJ2-7; D could derive from TRBD1 or TRBD2 (5 bases each). V lost 4 bases to trimming and J lost 3 bases, with 17 bases between them. The CDR3 loop spans 15 amino acids. The V gene's germline CDR1 is SGHRS and CDR2 YFSETQ. The full variable domain, completed using reference TRBV5-1 and TRBJ2-7, is KAGVTQTPRYLIKTRGQQVTLSCSPISGHRSVSWYQQTPGQGLQFLFEYFSETQRNKGNFPGRFSGRQFSNSRSEMNVSTLELGDSALYLCASSLSGTRGYEQYFGPGTRLTVT.

The rearrangement links TRBV18 to TRBJ2-7, with D hard to call. Germline loops: CDR1 KGHSH, CDR2 LQKENI. The V end lost 2 bases, the J end lost 5 bases, and 10 bases lay between the germline ends. CDR3 length: 13 amino acids. In DNA, the CDR3 is TGTGCCAGCTCACCAGGCGCCAGGCACGAGCAGTACTTC. Amino acid sequence: CASSPGARHEQYF. Drawing the rest from reference TRBV18 and TRBJ2-7, the complete variable domain is NAGVMQNPRHLVRRRGQEARLRCSPMKGHSHVYWYRQLPEEGLKFMVYLQKENIIDESGMPKERFSAEFPKEGPSILRIQQVVRGDSAAYFCASSPGARHEQYFGPGTRLTVT.

This clonotype appeared a few times. The gene calls are TRBV30 and TRBJ2-2; the D is unclear. This CDR3 has 13 amino acids. Trimming removed 1 base at V and 4 bases at J, with 7 bases between. Germline V lookup: CDR1 GTSNPN, CDR2 SVGIG (reference sequence). The CDR3 coding sequence is TGTGCCTGGAGTGGGAGTTCCACCGGGGAGCTGTTTTTT. Protein sequence: CAWSGSSTGELFF.

This clonotype was detected many times. The V and J genes are TRBV7-9 and TRBJ2-2; 10 bases agree with TRBD2. Per the germline V gene, CDR1 is SEHNR and CDR2 is FQNEAQ (reference sequence). This CDR3 comprises 16 residues. The V gene end was trimmed by 5 bases and the J gene end by 3 bases; junction bases not matched to a gene: 6. This chain's CDR3 is CASSPPSGRYTGELFF. CDR3 coding DNA: TGTGCCAGCAGCCCACCTAGCGGGAGATACACCGGGGAGCTGTTTTTT.

This clonotype was observed a single time. V and J are TRBV6-5 and TRBJ1-5; no definite D call. The CDR3 contains 14 residues. Germline-derived CDR1 and CDR2 are MNHEY and SVGAGI. V was cut by 5 bases and J by 4 bases, with 12 bases left in between. CDR3 in amino acids: CASSPNGENQPQHF. CDR3 coding DNA: TGTGCCAGCAGTCCCAACGGGGAGAATCAGCCCCAGCATTTT.

The rearrangement links TRBV15 to TRBJ2-6; perhaps TRBD2 as D (5 bases). Trimming took 4 bases from V and 4 from J, leaving 11 bases between them. Germline CDR1 is LNHNV and CDR2 is YYDKDF (reference sequence). The CDR3 sequence is 15 residues long. Here the CDR3 reads CATSTASSGANVLTF. The CDR3 nucleotides are TGTGCCACCAGCACGGCTAGCTCCGGGGCCAACGTCCTGACTTTC.

The chain recombines TRBV30 with TRBJ2-5; tentatively, D is TRBD2 (6 bases). This CDR3 spans 13 amino acids. V lost 3 bases, J lost 1 base, and 9 bases lay in between. The germline V gene has CDR1 GTSNPN and CDR2 SVGIG (reference sequence). Written as DNA, the CDR3 is TGTGCCTGGAGCCCCGGGGGCCAAGAGACCCAGTACTTC. Translation gives CAWSPGGQETQYF.

This clonotype was detected a few times. This chain connects TRBV24-1 to TRBJ1-1; 10 bases align to TRBD1. There are 17 residues in the CDR3. CDR1 and CDR2 from the germline V gene are KGHDR and SFDVKD. J gave up 0 bases and V 0 bases, and 3 bases lay outside the gene matches. The CDR3 loop reads CATSDLVTGGLNTEAFF. In nucleotides, the CDR3 is TGTGCCACCAGTGATTTGGTGACAGGGGGCTTGAACACTGAAGCTTTCTTT.

The table lists this clonotype with a few counts. The CDR3 sequence: CASSPRTGISIHEQYF. The CDR3 DNA reads as TGTGCCAGCAGCCCCCGGACAGGGATCAGCATCCACGAGCAGTACTTC. The chain couples TRBV7-3 to TRBJ2-7; 8 nucleotides match TRBD1. There are 16 residues in the CDR3. CDR1 is SGHTA and CDR2 is FQGTGA in the germline V gene. Unmatched junction bases numbered 14, after V lost 5 bases and J lost 5 bases.

In this sample, this clonotype turned up a few times. J is TRBJ1-1 and V is TRBV27, with D unclear. Per germline, CDR1 MNHEY and CDR2 SMNVEV (reference sequence). V was shortened by 5 bases and J by 4 bases, with 11 bases between the two germline ends. CDR3 length: 13 residues. The CDR3 is CASSPGIGTEAFF. The CDR3 bases are TGTGCCAGCAGTCCCGGGATCGGCACTGAAGCTTTCTTT.

The chain has TRBV28 and TRBJ2-7; D is perhaps TRBD1 (5 bases). The CDR3 loop spans 14 amino acids. Germline V gene data show CDR1 as MDHEN and CDR2 as SYDVKM. Trimming cost V 3 bases and J 1 base, with 10 bases left between them. Here the CDR3 reads CASSLMQGSYEQYF. The CDR3 DNA is TGTGCCAGCAGTTTGATGCAGGGTTCCTACGAGCAGTACTTC.

The chain recombines TRBV5-1 with TRBJ1-2, with TRBD1 matching over 7 bases. The junction had 6 bases not matched to a gene; V was cut back by 4 bases and J by 6 bases. The germline gives CDR1 SGHRS, CDR2 YFSETQ. The CDR3 is 13 amino acids. This CDR3 reads CASSHRQGDGYTF. The CDR3 coding sequence is TGCGCCAGCAGCCACCGACAGGGTGATGGCTACACCTTC.

The chain combines TRBV4-1 with TRBJ1-2; a weak D match, TRBD1 (5 bases). V was trimmed by 2 bases and J by 4 bases, leaving 20 bases between them. CDR1 and CDR2 (germline): MGHRA, YSYEKL. The CDR3 runs to 17 residues. The CDR3 loop is CASSQIRLRDRAYGYTF. The DNA of the CDR3 is TGCGCCAGCAGCCAAATCCGACTCCGGGACCGGGCCTATGGCTACACCTTC.